Listed here are 10 T cell receptor beta chains from one sample, sequenced in a study of T-cell reconstitution after alpha-beta-depleted transplantation in children. TCRbeta library construction was performed incorporating unique molecular identifiers. TCRdb recomputed calls from the PCR reads with MiXCR, one row per CDR3 protein. The data show 350,000 to 450,000 distinct CDR3 sequences, 13% seen once. The source was PBMCs, collected from the stem cell graft. These receptors came from a human donor who donated a stem cell graft to a child with Fanconi anemia.

The chain carries TRBV7-9 and TRBJ1-1; D gene uncertain. V dropped 7 bases and J dropped 2 bases, with 14 bases sitting between them. The CDR3 totals 14 residues. Germline-derived CDR1 and CDR2 are SEHNR and FQNEAQ (reference sequence). In nucleotides, the CDR3 is TGTGCCAGCATCCCCCGCCCAAGAAACACTGAAGCTTTCTTT. The encoded protein is CASIPRPRNTEAFF.

In its sample, this clonotype was seen many times. The rearrangement links TRBV7-8 to TRBJ1-3; unclear D gene. CDR1 is SGHVS, CDR2 FQNEAQ, per germline. V gave up 1 base and J gave up 3 bases, with 10 bases separating them. CDR3 length: 15 amino acids. This CDR3 reads CASSLDGSDGNTIYF. CDR3 nucleotide sequence: TGTGCCAGCAGCTTAGATGGCAGCGATGGAAACACCATATATTTT.

This clonotype has more than one count but fewer than ten. The rearrangement joins TRBV29-1 to TRBJ1-1; no reliable D call. CDR3 size: 14 residues. The germline gives CDR1 SQVTM, CDR2 ANQGSEA. The V end was cut by 5 bases, the J end by 1 base, with 14 bases between. This CDR3 is CSVKTPRPNTEAFF. In DNA form, the CDR3 reads TGCAGCGTTAAAACACCCAGACCGAACACTGAAGCTTTCTTT.

The V and J genes are TRBV18 and TRBJ2-1; D tentatively reads TRBD1 or TRBD2 (6 bases each). Germline values: CDR1 KGHSH, CDR2 LQKENI. The V and J ends lost 2 bases and 5 bases respectively, with 16 bases between them. The CDR3 is 16 amino acids. CDR3 nucleotides: TGTGCCAGCTCACCAGAAATCAGGGGAGGTCACAATGAGCAGTTCTTC. Protein: CASSPEIRGGHNEQFF.

The chain joins TRBV2 to TRBJ1-1; D might be TRBD1 (5 bases). Germline CDR1 is SNHLY and CDR2 is FYNNEI. The length of the CDR3 is 12 residues. The germline V and J ends were trimmed by 5 bases and 8 bases, with 12 bases remaining between them. CDR3 in amino acids: CASSQSGPEAFF. The CDR3 bases are TGTGCCAGCAGTCAATCGGGGCCAGAAGCTTTCTTT.

This clonotype showed up just a few times. The rearrangement uses TRBV28 and TRBJ2-5; a possible D gene is TRBD1 (5 bases). The germline V gene encodes CDR1 MDHEN and CDR2 SYDVKM. V was clipped by 5 bases and J by 2 bases, with 12 bases between them. The CDR3 extends over 14 amino acids. The CDR3 region has the DNA TGTGCCAGCAGTGGGGCCGAGGAACAAGAGACCCAGTACTTC. Translated: CASSGAEEQETQYF.

The chain joins TRBV7-8 to TRBJ2-3; no definite D call. The germline V gene has CDR1 SGHVS and CDR2 FQNEAQ. Deletions cut 6 bases from V and 3 bases from J, with 10 bases between. The CDR3 length is 13 residues. CDR3 nucleotides: TGTGCCAGCAGGAGCTTCTGGACAGATACGCAGTATTTT. This encodes CASRSFWTDTQYF.

The chain uses TRBV29-1 and TRBJ2-7, with 7 bases aligning to TRBD2. Unmatched junction bases numbered 4, after V lost 5 bases and J lost 0 bases. The CDR3 runs to 13 residues. CDR1 is SQVTM and CDR2 is ANQGSEA in the germline V gene. The CDR3 spells CSVRGENSYEQYF. In DNA, the CDR3 is TGCAGCGTTCGGGGGGAGAACTCCTACGAGCAGTACTTC.

The table lists this clonotype with many counts. The chain combines TRBV25-1 with TRBJ2-1; 11 bases line up with TRBD2. Germline V lookup: CDR1 MGHDK, CDR2 SYGVNS. The CDR3 length is 15 residues. V shed 8 bases and J 6 bases; nucleotides not matched to a gene: 9. The CDR3 DNA is TGTGCCAGCCGTTTAGCGGGGGGGCCGGGCAATGAGCAGTTCTTC. Encoded protein: CASRLAGGPGNEQFF.

This clonotype was detected many times. The chain has TRBV7-9 and TRBJ1-4; D remains unclear. There are 12 residues in the CDR3. V was clipped by 1 base and J by 5 bases, with 2 bases between them. CDR1 and CDR2 from the germline V gene are SEHNR and FQNEAQ (reference sequence). The CDR3 bases are TGTGCCAGCAGCTTAGGCAATGAAAAACTGTTTTTT. Protein product: CASSLGNEKLFF.